Listed here are 18 T cell receptor beta chains from one sample, sequenced in a study of Graves' ophthalmopathy and Graves' hyperthyroidism (dated by TCRdb to the late 2010s). Sequencing used an Illumina HiSeq 2000. TCR beta CDR3 regions were amplified from RNA transcripts for repertoire sequencing. HTBI primers and the Qiagen OneStep RT-PCR kit were used in a first-round RT-PCR, which was followed by a second-round multiplex PCR, size selection and purification. TCRdb reprocessing: public reads trimmed at Q25 with fastp, clones called with MiXCR, in-frame beta chains kept. Every CDR3 protein is listed once, alongside the most common genes and DNA of its rows. Within this sample are 740,000 or so distinct CDR3 sequences, with approximately 40% of them counted one time only. Roughly 45% of the sample is taken by the ten largest. Input material: peripheral blood. The receptor source for this set is an adult man with Graves' ophthalmopathy.

Only a few counts were recorded for this clonotype. The V and J genes are TRBV12-3 or TRBV12-4 and TRBJ1-5; TRBD1 aligns across 8 bases. V lost 5 bases, J lost 6 bases, and 6 bases stayed unmatched. CDR3 length equals 14 residues. This chain's CDR3 is CASSQGASAQPQHF. The CDR3 DNA follows: TGTGCCAGCAGTCAGGGGGCCAGTGCTCAGCCCCAGCATTTT.

As to this clonotype: Given a much more abundant clone one base away, this may be a read error. This chain joins TRBV12-3 or TRBV12-4 and TRBJ2-5; D perhaps matches TRBD2 (6 bases). The V end was cut by 4 bases, the J end by 7 bases, with 10 bases between. The CDR3 covers 12 residues. CDR3 nucleotides: TGTGCCAGCAGTTACGGGGGAGGGACCCAGTACTTC. This codes for CASSYGGGTQYF.

In regard to this clonotype: A much larger clonotype is one base distant, so this may be a read error. This chain joins TRBV19 and TRBJ1-5; D is undetermined. Germline lookup yields CDR1 LNHDA and CDR2 SQIVND (reference sequence). The CDR3 spans 16 residues. V lost 5 bases, J lost 3 bases, and 17 bases lay in between. CDR3 coding DNA: TGTGCCAGTAGTGCCTACGGGATAGGACTCAATCAGCCCCAGCATTTT. It specifies CASSAYGIGLNQPQHF.

This clonotype was recorded only once. The chain combines TRBV19 with TRBJ1-1, with D possibly TRBD1 on 6 matching bases. Germline assignment: CDR1 LNHDA and CDR2 SQIVND (reference sequence). The length of the CDR3 is 15 residues. Trimming cost V 6 bases and J 4 bases, with 18 bases left between them. CDR3 protein: CASSAGTRGLTEAFF. The CDR3 DNA follows: TGTGCCAGTAGCGCGGGGACAAGAGGGCTCACTGAAGCTTTCTTT.

With respect to this clonotype: This clone may be a read error of a much larger clone one base away. This chain uses TRBV4-2 with TRBJ1-1; D is possibly TRBD1 (5 bases). V was clipped by 2 bases and J by 5 bases, with 12 bases between them. Germline V lookup: CDR1 LGHNA, CDR2 YNFKEQ. The CDR3 has 14 amino acids. For the CDR3, the DNA is TGTGCCAGCAGCCAACGGGACTTCGCTACTGAAGCTTTCTTT. This translates into CASSQRDFATEAFF.

J is TRBJ2-7 and V is TRBV20-1, with D possibly called TRBD1 or TRBD2 (7 bases each). CDR1 is DFQATT, CDR2 SNEGSKA, per germline (reference sequence). The CDR3 sequence is 13 residues long. Trimming took off 3 bases at V and 4 bases at J, with 13 bases between the two ends. This chain's CDR3 is CSASAGGGYEQYF. CDR3 sequence (DNA): TGCAGTGCTAGCGCAGGGGGGGGATACGAGCAGTACTTC.

This clonotype has only a few counts. The rearrangement uses TRBV7-9 and TRBJ2-5; the D gene is possibly TRBD2 (6 bases). Germline CDR1 is SEHNR and CDR2 is FQNEAQ (reference sequence). With 5 bases removed from V and 2 bases from J, the gap between germline ends came to 12 bases. The CDR3 totals 14 residues. CDR3 sequence (DNA): TGTGCCAGCAGCATCCGGGACTTACAAGAGACCCAGTACTTC. Protein: CASSIRDLQETQYF.

The CDR3 sequence is CATSDPHGTNTDTQYF. CDR3 coding DNA: TGTGCCACCAGTGATCCCCACGGGACGAACACAGATACGCAGTATTTT. The chain employs TRBV24-1 and TRBJ2-3; D tentatively fits TRBD1 or TRBD2 (5 bases each). Germline assignment: CDR1 KGHDR and CDR2 SFDVKD. There are 16 residues in the CDR3. V shed 3 bases and J shed 2 bases, with 14 bases lying between them.

Only a few counts were recorded for this clonotype. The chain carries TRBV20-1 and TRBJ1-4; D is unresolved. Germline CDR1 is DFQATT and CDR2 is SNEGSKA (reference sequence). Trimming took 1 base from V and 8 from J, leaving 5 bases between them. The CDR3 extends over 11 amino acids. The chain's CDR3 is CSARVREKLFF. The CDR3 DNA follows: TGCAGTGCTAGAGTAAGGGAAAAACTGTTTTTT.

There are a few counts of this clonotype. The chain employs TRBV6-6 and TRBJ2-5; no firm D call. V was cut by 2 bases and J by 5 bases, with 12 bases left in between. Germline V gives CDR1 MNHNY, CDR2 SVGAGI (reference sequence). CDR3 length: 14 amino acids. DNA for the CDR3: TGTGCCAGCAGTTACGCTGGGGTCGGGGAGACCCAGTACTTC. Its translation is CASSYAGVGETQYF.

In this sample, this clonotype turned up many times. This chain uses TRBV19 with TRBJ2-5; no firm D call. The V gene lost 5 bases and the J gene lost 5 bases, with 9 bases spanning the gap. This CDR3 is 12 amino acids long. Germline V gene sequence: CDR1 LNHDA, CDR2 SQIVND (reference sequence). DNA of the CDR3: TGTGCCAGTAGTCTCCGCTGGGAGACCCAGTACTTC. Its protein is CASSLRWETQYF.

This clonotype appeared a few times. V gene TRBV2 combines with J gene TRBJ1-6; D not resolved. The CDR3 is 13 amino acids. With 5 bases removed from V and 7 bases from J, the gap between germline ends came to 9 bases. The germline V gene has CDR1 SNHLY and CDR2 FYNNEI. The CDR3 nucleotides are TGTGCCAGCAGTCTGGCAGAAAATTCACCCCTCCACTTT. Its protein is CASSLAENSPLHF. The full variable domain, rest sourced from reference TRBV2 and TRBJ1-6, is EPEVTQTPSHQVTQMGQEVILRCVPISNHLYFYWYRQILGQKVEFLVSFYNNEISEKSEIFDDQFSVERPDGSNFTLKIRSTKLEDSAMYFCASSLAENSPLHFGNGTRLTVT.

This clonotype was recorded at least ten times. V gene TRBV19 combines with J gene TRBJ1-5; a possible D gene is TRBD1 (5 bases). The CDR3 length is 13 residues. Germline loops: CDR1 LNHDA, CDR2 SQIVND (reference sequence). V shed 4 bases and J shed 4 bases, with 8 bases lying between them. For the CDR3, the DNA is TGTGCCAGTAGTAACGGGGCAAATCAGCCCCAGCATTTT. Translation: CASSNGANQPQHF.

This clonotype has only a few counts. The V call is TRBV10-3, the J call TRBJ2-5; 11 bases line up with TRBD2. The CDR3 is made up of 18 amino acids. The ends lost 3 bases at V and 4 bases at J; junction bases unmatched: 13. The germline V gene encodes CDR1 ENHRY and CDR2 SYGVKD. In DNA form, the CDR3 reads TGTGCCATCAGTGACTCTCTAGCGGGGGGCCGTGGAAGAGAGACCCAGTACTTC. It specifies CAISDSLAGGRGRETQYF.

This clonotype was seen at least ten times. The genes are TRBV11-2 and TRBJ1-2; a possible D gene is TRBD1 (6 bases). Trimming stripped 1 base from V and 6 bases from J, with 9 bases between. The CDR3 consists of 13 residues. Germline values: CDR1 SGHAT, CDR2 FQNNGV. The CDR3 DNA reads TGTGCCAGCAGCTTAGGGAGACAGGATGGCTACACCTTC. It encodes CASSLGRQDGYTF.

This chain joins TRBV20-1 and TRBJ2-7, with 12 bases lining up with TRBD2. The CDR3 contains 15 residues. CDR1 is DFQATT and CDR2 is SNEGSKA in the germline V gene (reference sequence). Trimming removed 6 bases from V and 0 bases from J; junction bases left unmatched: 6. CDR3: CSAPGTSGYSYEQYF. In nucleotides, the CDR3 is TGCAGTGCACCTGGGACTAGCGGGTACTCCTACGAGCAGTACTTC.

V and J are TRBV7-2 and TRBJ2-5; TRBD2 matches at 11 bases. The V and J ends lost 0 bases and 4 bases, in that order; junction bases with no gene match: 10. The CDR3 is made up of 18 amino acids. Germline loops: CDR1 SGHTA, CDR2 FQGNSA. The CDR3: CASSLALAGGRSGETQYF. CDR3 bases: TGTGCCAGCAGCTTAGCTCTAGCGGGAGGCCGTAGCGGAGAGACCCAGTACTTC.

There are many counts of this clonotype. A junction end diverges from the germline sequence, so it may reflect a read error. The chain recombines TRBV13 with TRBJ1-5; TRBD1 matches 9 bases. There are 14 residues in the CDR3. Germline V gives CDR1 PRHDT, CDR2 FYEKMQ (reference sequence). CDR3 DNA: TGTGCCAGCAGCGTAGGGGGACAGGGCGGGCCCCAGCATTTT. Encoded protein: CASSVGGQGGPQHF.